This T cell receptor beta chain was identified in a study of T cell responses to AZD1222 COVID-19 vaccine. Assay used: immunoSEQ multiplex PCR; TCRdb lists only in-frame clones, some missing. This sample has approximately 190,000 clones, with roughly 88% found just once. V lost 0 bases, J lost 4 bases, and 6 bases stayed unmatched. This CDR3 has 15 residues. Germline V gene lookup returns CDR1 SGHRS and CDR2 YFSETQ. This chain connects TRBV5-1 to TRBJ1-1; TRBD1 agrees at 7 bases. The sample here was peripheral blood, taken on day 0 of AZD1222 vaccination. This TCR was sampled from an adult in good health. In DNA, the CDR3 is TGCGCCAGCAGCTTGGAGGGCAGGGGGGCCACTGAAGCTTTCTTT. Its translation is CASSLEGRGATEAFF.